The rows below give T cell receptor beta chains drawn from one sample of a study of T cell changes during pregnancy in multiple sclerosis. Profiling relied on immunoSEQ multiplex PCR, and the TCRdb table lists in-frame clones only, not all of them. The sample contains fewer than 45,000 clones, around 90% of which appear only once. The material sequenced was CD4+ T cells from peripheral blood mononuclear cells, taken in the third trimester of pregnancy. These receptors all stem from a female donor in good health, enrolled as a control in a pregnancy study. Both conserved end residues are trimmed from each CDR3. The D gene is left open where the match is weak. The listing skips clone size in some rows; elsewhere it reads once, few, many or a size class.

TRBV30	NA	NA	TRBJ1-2	AWSAVETGYGYT
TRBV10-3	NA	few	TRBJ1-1	AISEFSGTEAF
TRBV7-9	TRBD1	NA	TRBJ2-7	ASSLSPWDRGGYEQY
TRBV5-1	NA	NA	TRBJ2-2	ASSLAAGGTGELF
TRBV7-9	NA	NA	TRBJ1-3	ASSLGAGNTIY
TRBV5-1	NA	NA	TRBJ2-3	ASSLGLLVADTQY
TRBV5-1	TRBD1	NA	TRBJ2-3	ASSLVWDSNTDTQY
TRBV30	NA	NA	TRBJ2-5	AWSVQGGETQY
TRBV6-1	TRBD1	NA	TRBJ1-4	ASSEVRGQANEKLF
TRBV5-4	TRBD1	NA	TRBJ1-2	ASSSGQEIYGYT
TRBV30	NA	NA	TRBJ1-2	AWSAVETGYGYT
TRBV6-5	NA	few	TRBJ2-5	ASRVGDQETQY
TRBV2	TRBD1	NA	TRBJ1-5	ASSETGRNQPQH
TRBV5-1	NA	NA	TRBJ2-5	ASSLALASETQY
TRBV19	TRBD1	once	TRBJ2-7	ASSQDRLSYEQY
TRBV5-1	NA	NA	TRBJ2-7	ASSRLGAYEQY
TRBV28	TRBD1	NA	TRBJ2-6	ASMGRGSSGANVLT
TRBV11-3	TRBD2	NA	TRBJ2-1	ASSPPGGTSGDYNEQF
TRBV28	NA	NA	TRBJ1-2	ASSTGGRIGYT
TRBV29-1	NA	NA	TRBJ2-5	SVDVVGSGETQY
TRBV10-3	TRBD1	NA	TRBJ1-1	AISELGQAGGAF
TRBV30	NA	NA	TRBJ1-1	AWRSTGRNTEAF
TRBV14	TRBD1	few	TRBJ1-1	ASSKGTGDRAF
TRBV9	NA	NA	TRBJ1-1	ASSVGGSDTEAF